The source of this T cell receptor beta chain is a study of shared clonotypes between healthy human individuals. Study-level information: Each donor's CD4 naive and CD4 memory cells filled three plates apiece, CD8 naive two, and CD8 memory one.

Germline V gene lookup returns CDR1 SEHNR and CDR2 FQNEAQ (reference sequence). Between the trimmed V and J ends, which lost 0 bases and 3 bases, there was a span of 7 bases. The CDR3 spans 14 residues. Produced via immunoSEQ multiplex PCR; TCRdb's table is partial and in-frame only. Of around 2.1 million clones in the sample, about 93% were seen once. Details on this clone: This CDR3 is also generated by other DNA sequences in the sample.

CD45RO-negative, CCR7-positively selected cells formed the naive CD8 fraction, excluding terminally differentiated effector memory CD45RA+ cells. The sample taken for sequencing was naive CD8+ T cells from PBMCs. The chain links TRBV7-9 to TRBJ2-3; TRBD1 is a possible D gene (5 bases). The TCR comes from a man between 18 and 35 years old in good health. Some clones in this sample may be carry-over from other donors' samples. The CDR3 nucleotides are TGTGCCAGCAGCTTAGCTCAGGGTACAGATACGCAGTATTTT. Encoded protein: CASSLAQGTDTQYF.